This TCR beta chain was retrieved from a study of T cell repertoires in cytomegalovirus infection. Study as a whole: Public TCR beta signatures provided an indication of both CMV infection and a matching HLA type. Notes on the study in general: CMV carriers having the relevant HLA were flagged by cumulative public TCR beta family frequency.

TCRdb reprocessed the reads via MiXCR and lists one record per CDR3 protein. The sample has tens of thousands of distinct CDR3 sequences; 20% to 25% are singletons. This clonotype has at least ten counts. The antigen is not known. This receptor was identified in a human donor in good health (CMV status not recorded). Some clones in this sample may be carry-over from other donors' samples. Sequencing used CD8+ T cells from cultured PBMCs, obtained from culture after CMV antigen stimulation.

Written as DNA, the CDR3 is TGTGCCAGCAGGGGGACAGGAGATACGCAGTATTTT. Translation gives CASRGTGDTQYF. The V gene is TRBV7-9, the J gene TRBJ2-3; 8 bases are shared with TRBD1. This CDR3 is built from 12 residues. CDR1 is SEHNR, CDR2 FQNEAQ, per germline (reference sequence). The V gene end was trimmed by 6 bases and the J gene end by 5 bases; junction bases not matched to a gene: 1.